These T cell receptor beta chains were read from a single sample in a study of cytomegalovirus exposure and HLA in healthy donors. Sequenced by immunoSEQ multiplex PCR; TCRdb stores in-frame clones only, minus some. The sample contains over 200,000 clones, 82% of which appear only once. Input material: PBMCs. Every receptor here comes from a woman between 40 and 55 years old in good health and CMV-seronegative. Each CDR3 is given with its conserved first and last residue. The order of the fields is J gene, clone size, CDR3 length, V gene, D gene, CDR3 protein, CDR3 DNA. A D gene is named only where the DNA matches it firmly. Clone size is not always given. Where it is, it says once, few, many or a class for expanded clones.

TRBJ1-3 | . | 17 | TRBV5-6 | . | CASSFIGRGPSGNTIYF | TGTGCCAGCAGCTTTATAGGGAGGGGCCCCTCTGGAAACACCATATATTTT
TRBJ2-3 | once | 13 | TRBV28 | . | CASVEQSTDTQYF | TGTGCCAGCGTGGAGCAGAGCACAGATACGCAGTATTTT
TRBJ1-3 | . | 14 | TRBV27 | TRBD1 | CASRDRGIGNTIYF | TGTGCCTCCCGGGACAGGGGTATTGGAAACACCATATATTTT
TRBJ1-6 | . | 17 | TRBV11-3 | . | CASSYSGTTSYNSPLHF | TGTGCCAGCAGCTACTCCGGGACAACATCCTATAATTCACCCCTCCACTTT
TRBJ2-7 | . | 14 | TRBV5-1 | TRBD1 | CASGAGTGEYEQYF | TGCGCCAGCGGCGCCGGGACAGGGGAGTACGAGCAGTACTTC
TRBJ1-4 | . | 15 | TRBV7-9 | TRBD1 | CASSLGGRGNEKLFF | TGTGCCAGCAGCTTAGGTGGCAGGGGGAACGAAAAACTGTTTTTT
TRBJ1-5 | . | 15 | TRBV12-5 | . | CASGGDRNINQPQHF | TGTGCTAGTGGTGGAGACAGGAACATCAATCAGCCCCAGCATTTT
TRBJ2-5 | . | 13 | TRBV7-8 | . | CASSPSSVKTQYF | TGTGCCAGCAGCCCCTCCTCTGTTAAAACCCAGTACTTC
TRBJ1-1 | . | 11 | TRBV5-1 | . | CASTLDTEAFF | TGCGCCAGCACCCTAGACACTGAAGCTTTCTTT
TRBJ1-2 | . | 20 | TRBV15 | . | CATSREGGEASAEENYGYTF | TGTGCCACCAGCAGAGAGGGGGGGGAGGCCAGCGCGGAGGAAAACTATGGCTACACCTTC
TRBJ2-3 | . | 16 | TRBV29-1 | TRBD2 | CSGWGLAGGPADTQYF | TGCAGCGGTTGGGGACTAGCGGGGGGGCCGGCAGATACGCAGTATTTT
TRBJ2-7 | . | 15 | TRBV11-2 | . | CASSLDPTGAYEQYF | TGTGCCAGCAGCTTAGATCCCACGGGTGCCTACGAGCAGTACTTC
TRBJ2-2 | . | 15 | TRBV5-4 | . | CASSLDSANTGELFF | TGTGCCAGCAGCTTGGACAGTGCGAACACCGGGGAGCTGTTTTTT
TRBJ2-6 | . | 15 | TRBV19 | . | CASSNRVSGANVLTF | TGTGCCAGTAGTAACAGGGTCTCTGGGGCCAACGTCCTGACTTTC
TRBJ2-7 | . | 14 | TRBV7-9 | . | CSSSPDSPSYEQYF | TGTTCCAGCAGCCCAGATTCTCCCTCCTACGAGCAGTACTTC
TRBJ2-7 | few | 11 | TRBV5-5 | . | CASSYGYEQYF | TGTGCCAGCAGCTACGGCTACGAGCAGTACTTC
TRBJ1-2 | . | 17 | TRBV7-9 | TRBD1 | CASSHPGQGLRSYGYTF | TGTGCCAGCAGCCACCCGGGACAGGGCCTGAGATCCTATGGCTACACCTTC
TRBJ1-2 | . | 13 | TRBV9 | . | CASSENMQQGYTF | TGTGCCAGCAGCGAAAACATGCAACAAGGCTACACCTTC
TRBJ2-4 | few | 15 | TRBV11-2 | . | CASSFITGAKNIQYF | TGTGCCAGCAGCTTTATTACGGGAGCCAAAAACATTCAGTACTTC
TRBJ2-2 | . | 16 | TRBV4-2 | TRBD1 | CASSHVDRGLTGELFF | TGTGCCAGCAGCCATGTTGACAGGGGGCTCACCGGGGAGCTGTTTTTT
TRBJ2-7 | . | 16 | TRBV5-1 | TRBD2 | CASSTTSGGLRGEQYF | TGCGCCAGCAGCACGACTAGCGGGGGCCTGCGGGGCGAGCAGTACTTC
TRBJ2-7 | . | 21 | TRBV9 | . | CASSDGRGIPMTDRTRDEQYF | TGTGCCAGCAGCGACGGCCGGGGGATACCAATGACCGACCGTACTAGGGACGAGCAGTACTTC
TRBJ1-2 | . | 15 | TRBV29-1 | TRBD1 | CSVWTGSNLNYGYTF | TGCAGCGTGTGGACAGGGTCCAACCTTAACTATGGCTACACCTTC
TRBJ1-4 | . | 16 | TRBV9 | TRBD1 | CASSVAGDRGREKLFF | TGTGCCAGCAGCGTAGCTGGGGACAGGGGGCGTGAAAAACTGTTTTTT
TRBJ1-5 | . | 14 | TRBV29-1 | . | CSVGGLGGGQPQHF | TGCAGCGTTGGAGGTCTGGGGGGAGGGCAGCCCCAGCATTTT
TRBJ2-7 | . | 14 | TRBV7-8 | TRBD1 | CASSLAGQLYEQYF | TGTGCCAGCAGCTTAGCGGGACAGCTCTACGAGCAGTACTTC
TRBJ1-1 | . | 11 | TRBV20-1 | . | CSASRTTEAFF | TGCAGTGCTAGTCGGACAACTGAAGCTTTCTTT
TRBJ1-2 | . | 17 | TRBV7-9 | . | CASSLEGIGGKDYGYTF | TGTGCCAGCAGCTTAGAGGGAATCGGGGGGAAGGACTATGGCTACACCTTC
TRBJ1-5 | . | 15 | TRBV5-8 | TRBD1 | CASILSGTGDQPQHF | TGTGCCAGCATCCTGTCTGGGACAGGGGATCAGCCCCAGCATTTT
TRBJ1-1 | . | 16 | TRBV19 | . | CASSRGQPPMNTEAFF | TGTGCCAGTAGTAGAGGACAGCCTCCCATGAACACTGAAGCTTTCTTT
TRBJ2-3 | . | 15 | TRBV30 | TRBD2 | CALSSGLSGADTQYF | TGTGCCTTATCTAGCGGGCTTTCGGGGGCAGATACGCAGTATTTT
TRBJ2-6 | . | 17 | TRBV19 | TRBD2 | CASRGDIGPSGANVLTF | TGTGCCAGCCGGGGGGATATAGGTCCCTCTGGGGCCAACGTCCTGACTTTC
TRBJ2-7 | once | 12 | TRBV5-6 | . | CASSPQGYEQYF | TGTGCCAGCAGCCCCCAGGGGTACGAGCAGTACTTC
TRBJ1-5 | . | 13 | TRBV7-8 | . | CASSLGLIQPQHF | TGTGCCAGCAGCTTAGGACTCATCCAGCCCCAGCATTTT
TRBJ2-3 | . | 18 | TRBV4-2 | TRBD2 | CASSQEPSGGALTDTQYF | TGTGCCAGCAGCCAAGAGCCTAGCGGGGGGGCCCTCACAGATACGCAGTATTTT
TRBJ1-1 | . | 11 | TRBV29-1 | . | CSAYRNTEAFF | TGCAGCGCTTACAGGAACACTGAAGCTTTCTTT
TRBJ2-7 | once | 13 | TRBV14 | TRBD1 | CASSHRDRGKQYF | TGTGCCAGCAGCCATCGCGACAGGGGAAAGCAGTACTTC
TRBJ1-1 | . | 14 | TRBV7-9 | . | CASSLSRPRTEAFF | TGTGCCAGCAGCTTAAGTAGGCCGAGGACTGAAGCTTTCTTT
TRBJ1-3 | . | 14 | TRBV27 | . | CASSLPHRWNTIYF | TGTGCCAGCAGTTTACCCCATCGGTGGAACACCATATATTTT
TRBJ1-1 | . | 14 | TRBV19 | TRBD1 | CASSRDRMNTEAFF | TGTGCCAGTAGCCGGGACAGGATGAACACTGAAGCTTTCTTT
TRBJ1-1 | . | 15 | TRBV6-1 | . | CASSDSRTGGTEAFF | TGTGCCAGCAGTGATTCGAGAACAGGCGGCACTGAAGCTTTCTTT
TRBJ2-2 | . | 15 | TRBV6-5 | TRBD1 | CASNRDRGQNGELFF | TGTGCCAGCAATAGGGACAGGGGGCAAAACGGGGAGCTGTTTTTT
TRBJ2-5 | . | 13 | TRBV6-5 | . | CASSYWQTETQYF | TGTGCCAGCAGTTACTGGCAAACAGAGACCCAGTACTTC
TRBJ2-1 | . | 15 | TRBV6-1 | . | CASRLQGTAPNEQFF | TGTGCCAGCAGGCTACAGGGAACGGCCCCCAATGAGCAGTTCTTC
TRBJ2-2 | . | 12 | TRBV29-1 | TRBD1 | CSERTGSGELFF | TGCAGCGAGCGGACAGGGTCCGGGGAGCTGTTTTTT
TRBJ1-1 | . | 15 | TRBV9 | TRBD1 | CASSVGDRDVTEAFF | TGTGCCAGCAGCGTCGGGGACAGGGATGTCACTGAAGCTTTCTTT
TRBJ1-4 | . | 13 | TRBV5-5 | . | CASSLDGREKLFF | TGTGCCAGCAGCTTGGACGGGAGGGAAAAACTGTTTTTT
TRBJ2-1 | . | 17 | TRBV11-2 | . | CASSLFPTPEGDNEQFF | TGTGCCAGCAGCTTATTCCCGACCCCGGAAGGGGACAATGAGCAGTTCTTC
TRBJ2-5 | . | 13 | TRBV30 | TRBD1 | CAWRDRGTETQYF | TGTGCCTGGAGAGACAGGGGGACTGAGACCCAGTACTTC
TRBJ1-5 | . | 15 | TRBV19 | TRBD1 | CASSIQGAGNQPQHF | TGTGCCAGTAGTATTCAGGGGGCGGGCAATCAGCCCCAGCATTTT
TRBJ1-1 | . | 13 | TRBV18 | TRBD1 | CASSRGTDTEAFF | TGTGCCAGCTCCCGCGGGACAGACACTGAAGCTTTCTTT
TRBJ1-2 | . | 13 | TRBV9 | . | CASSVEPQEGYTF | TGTGCCAGCAGCGTTGAGCCCCAAGAGGGCTACACCTTC